Sequencing of this T cell receptor beta chain was carried out in a study of blood T cell repertoires in COVID-19. Study-level information: Acute and convalescent COVID-19 specimens originated in the United States, Italy and Spain. T cells, B-cell-depleted T cells, or PBMCs provided the cDNA or gDNA that served as material.

In the original workflow: Researchers report that nucleated cell counts were estimated from reference gene primer amplification. Clones were sequenced by immunoSEQ multiplex PCR, and TCRdb holds only the in-frame ones, with some missing. V, J and clone size are those of that table, while D and trimming were read from the DNA. The sample yields around 390,000 clones, roughly 89% seen once. Germline V gene sequence: CDR1 SGHVS, CDR2 FNYEAQ. CDR3 size: 16 residues. The V gene lost 3 bases and the J gene lost 3 bases, with 17 bases spanning the gap. The TCR comes from a woman in her fifties or sixties who had recovered from COVID-19. Sequenced material: PBMCs or T cells enriched from blood (not recorded which). V gene TRBV7-6 combines with J gene TRBJ1-2; possibly TRBD1 for D (5 bases). In DNA, the CDR3 is TGTGCCAGCAGCTTTGCACCCGAGGGACTGCACTATGGCTACACCTTC. Protein: CASSFAPEGLHYGYTF.